These 27 T cell receptor beta chains were sequenced from one sample in a study of T cell responses to AZD1222 COVID-19 vaccine. The table came from immunoSEQ multiplex PCR; TCRdb's copy has only in-frame clones and leaves some out. The sample yields about 130,000 clones, around 87% seen once. The sample was peripheral blood, taken on day 0 of AZD1222 vaccination. These receptors all come from an adult in good health.

This clone occurred a few times. V gene TRBV2 combines with J gene TRBJ2-1, with D possibly matching TRBD1 (7 bases). The germline V gene encodes CDR1 SNHLY and CDR2 FYNNEI. The CDR3 has 16 residues. With 7 bases removed from V and 3 bases from J, the gap between germline ends came to 19 bases. The CDR3 DNA sequence: TGTGCCAGCACCGCTGGGAGGTCAGGGGGCTACAATGAGCAGTTCTTC. It translates to CASTAGRSGGYNEQFF.

This chain's CDR3 is CASSQTGGRIGALHF. The CDR3 DNA reads as TGTGCCAGCAGCCAAACAGGGGGCCGCATTGGGGCCCTCCACTTT. This sequence joins TRBV3-1 (or the pseudogene TRBV3-2) and TRBJ1-6, with 9 bases that match TRBD1. Germline V gives CDR1 LGHDT, CDR2 YNNKEL (reference sequence). The CDR3 consists of 15 residues. After removal of 2 bases from V and 14 bases from J, the junction contained 10 bases not matched to a gene.

This clone was seen once. CDR3 nucleotide sequence: TGCAGCGTTGAATTGACGGGGGCAAGGGGTCTCTACGAGCAGTACTTC. Amino acids: CSVELTGARGLYEQYF. The rearrangement joins TRBV29-1 to TRBJ2-7; D tentatively reads TRBD1 or TRBD2 (6 bases each). Trimming removed 2 bases at V and 3 bases at J, with 20 bases between. The germline V gene has CDR1 SQVTM and CDR2 ANQGSEA. The CDR3 has 16 amino acids.

The V gene is TRBV4-1, the J gene TRBJ1-2; D might be TRBD1 (6 bases). The CDR3 contains 15 residues. Germline values: CDR1 MGHRA, CDR2 YSYEKL. The V end lost 0 bases, the J end lost 7 bases, and 15 bases lay between the germline ends. This chain's CDR3 is CASSQEVRGALGYTF. In DNA, the CDR3 is TGCGCCAGCAGCCAAGAAGTCAGGGGCGCGCTTGGCTACACCTTC.

This chain joins TRBV2 and TRBJ1-1; D is perhaps TRBD1 (5 bases). This CDR3 is 15 amino acids long. V gave up 7 bases and J gave up 0 bases, with 15 bases separating them. Germline loops: CDR1 SNHLY, CDR2 FYNNEI. CDR3 in DNA: TGTGCCAGCAATCTCTGGGGGGGAGTGAACACTGAAGCTTTCTTT. This translates into CASNLWGGVNTEAFF. The complete variable domain, with remaining parts taken from reference TRBV2 and TRBJ1-1, reads EPEVTQTPSHQVTQMGQEVILRCVPISNHLYFYWYRQILGQKVEFLVSFYNNEISEKSEIFDDQFSVERPDGSNFTLKIRSTKLEDSAMYFCASNLWGGVNTEAFFGQGTRLTVV.

The gene calls are TRBV7-9 and TRBJ2-3, with 15 bases identical to TRBD2. Germline assignment: CDR1 SEHNR and CDR2 FQNEAQ (reference sequence). The V segment lost 5 bases and the J segment 5 bases; nucleotides outside the gene matches: 5. CDR3 length: 16 amino acids. The CDR3 region is CASSEGLAGGRDTQYF. The CDR3, as DNA: TGTGCCAGCAGCGAGGGACTAGCGGGAGGTAGAGATACGCAGTATTTT.

The chain recombines TRBV28 with TRBJ2-3; 9 positions match TRBD1. Trimming cost V 5 bases and J 6 bases; bases outside gene matches: 9. Germline V gene lookup returns CDR1 MDHEN and CDR2 SYDVKM. The CDR3 length is 15 residues. The CDR3 is CASSTRQGGGDTQYF. CDR3 sequence (DNA): TGTGCCAGCAGTACCCGACAGGGGGGAGGGGATACGCAGTATTTT. The full variable domain, rest sourced from reference TRBV28 and TRBJ2-3, is DVKVTQSSRYLVKRTGEKVFLECVQDMDHENMFWYRQDPGLGLRLIYFSYDVKMKEKGDIPEGYSVSREKKERFSLILESASTNQTSMYLCASSTRQGGGDTQYFGPGTRLTVL.

The rearrangement links TRBV7-9 to TRBJ1-3; D not certain. The germline V gene has CDR1 SEHNR and CDR2 FQNEAQ (reference sequence). The CDR3 is made up of 18 amino acids. Trimming left V 1 base short and J 0 bases short, with 16 bases between. The CDR3 nucleotides are TGTGCCAGCAGCTTAGGGACCATAGGACGGATCTCTGGAAACACCATATATTTT. Its protein is CASSLGTIGRISGNTIYF.

This chain joins TRBV7-8 and TRBJ2-1; weak D call: TRBD1 (6 bases). CDR3 length: 12 amino acids. Germline loops: CDR1 SGHVS, CDR2 FQNEAQ. V gave up 5 bases and J gave up 10 bases, with 12 bases separating them. In nucleotides, the CDR3 is TGTGCCAGCAGCCCCCCTGGGGGCGAGCAGTTCTTC. This gives the protein CASSPPGGEQFF. Full variable domain (missing parts from reference TRBV7-8 and TRBJ2-1): GAGVSQSPRYKVAKRGQDVALRCDPISGHVSLFWYQQALGQGPEFLTYFQNEAQLDKSGLPSDRFFAERPEGSVSTLKIQRTQQEDSAVYLCASSPPGGEQFFGPGTRLTVL.

V usage is TRBV30 and J usage is TRBJ1-2; TRBD1 matches 12 bases. The CDR3 is made up of 15 amino acids. J was trimmed by 5 bases and V by 8 bases; bases with no gene match: 12. Germline assignment: CDR1 GTSNPN and CDR2 SVGIG (reference sequence). The CDR3 loop is CALSGQGAFTYGYTF. The CDR3, as DNA: TGTGCCCTATCGGGACAGGGGGCGTTTACGTATGGCTACACCTTC.

This clone was counted a few times. This chain connects TRBV27 to TRBJ1-5; 8 positions match TRBD1. Germline CDR1 reads MNHEY; CDR2 reads SMNVEV (reference sequence). Trimming at V came to 2 bases and at J to 4 bases, leaving 1 base not matched to a gene. This CDR3 is built from 14 residues. Here the CDR3 DNA reads TGTGCCAGCAGTTTACGGACAGGGAATCAGCCCCAGCATTTT. Its protein is CASSLRTGNQPQHF.

The chain is built from TRBV28 and TRBJ2-7; D possibly matches TRBD1 or TRBD2 (6 bases each). V was trimmed by 6 bases and J by 6 bases, leaving 15 bases between them. The CDR3 spans 13 residues. Germline CDR1 is MDHEN and CDR2 is SYDVKM. Written as DNA, the CDR3 is TGTGCCAGCAGGCCTACAGGGAGGAGCGAGCAGTACTTC. It yields the protein CASRPTGRSEQYF.

This chain joins TRBV7-2 and TRBJ2-7; D not certain. V shed 0 bases and J shed 6 bases, with 18 bases lying between them. The germline V gene has CDR1 SGHTA and CDR2 FQGNSA. The CDR3 consists of 16 residues. The CDR3 protein is CASSLARTVSFIEQYF. The CDR3 DNA reads TGTGCCAGCAGCTTAGCGAGGACCGTCTCCTTCATCGAGCAGTACTTC.

The chain is built from TRBV6-5 and TRBJ1-2; D gene uncertain. The V end lost 3 bases, the J end lost 6 bases, and 11 bases lay between the germline ends. The CDR3 length is 13 residues. Germline lookup yields CDR1 MNHEY and CDR2 SVGAGI. In DNA form, the CDR3 reads TGTGCCAGCAGTTATGAGGCCCGGCATGGCTACACCTTC. It yields the protein CASSYEARHGYTF.

The chain recombines TRBV2 with TRBJ2-7; perhaps TRBD2 as D (5 bases). V gave up 5 bases and J gave up 6 bases, with 20 bases separating them. Germline V gene sequence: CDR1 SNHLY, CDR2 FYNNEI. The CDR3 contains 15 residues. CDR3 DNA: TGTGCCAGCAGTCCTAACGGACTGGGAACCAGCGAGCAGTACTTC. Translation gives CASSPNGLGTSEQYF.

V and J are TRBV6-1 and TRBJ1-1, with unresolved D. V lost 1 base, J lost 3 bases, and 9 bases lay in between. CDR3 length: 14 residues. Germline lookup yields CDR1 MNHNS and CDR2 SASEGT. The CDR3 nucleotides read TGTGCCAGCAGTGAAGGACGGCGTCACACTGAAGCTTTCTTT. This gives the protein CASSEGRRHTEAFF.

V gene TRBV10-3 combines with J gene TRBJ2-7; D unresolved. Trimming removed 5 bases at V and 6 bases at J, with 11 bases between. The length of the CDR3 is 12 residues. CDR1 and CDR2 from the germline V gene are ENHRY and SYGVKD. This CDR3 reads CAISTPSLEQYF. CDR3 DNA sequence: TGTGCCATCAGTACCCCATCCCTCGAGCAGTACTTC.

The CDR3 DNA reads TGTGCCAGCAGCTTGCTCGACACTGAAGCTTTCTTT. Translation gives CASSLLDTEAFF. The chain is built from TRBV7-9 and TRBJ1-1, with no clear D. Looked up from germline, CDR1 is SEHNR and CDR2 is FQNEAQ (reference sequence). Between the trimmed V and J ends, which lost 3 bases and 3 bases, there was a span of 5 bases. This CDR3 is built from 12 residues.

The chain couples TRBV5-1 to TRBJ1-5, with D perhaps matching TRBD1 (5 bases). V lost 1 base, J lost 7 bases, and 12 bases lay in between. The CDR3 has 14 amino acids. CDR1 and CDR2 from the germline V gene are SGHRS and YFSETQ. The CDR3 loop is CASSLNPGDQPQHF. The CDR3 bases are TGCGCCAGCAGCTTGAACCCGGGGGACCAGCCCCAGCATTTT.

The V call is TRBV6-6, the J call TRBJ2-7; TRBD1 matches at 7 bases. Germline assignment: CDR1 MNHNY and CDR2 SVGAGI (reference sequence). With 3 bases clipped from V and 2 bases from J, the junction kept 10 bases outside the gene matches. The CDR3 runs to 16 residues. The chain's CDR3 is CASSYSYTGETYEQYF. The CDR3, as DNA: TGTGCCAGCAGTTATTCGTATACAGGGGAAACCTACGAGCAGTACTTC.

This clone was picked up a small number of times. The chain uses TRBV7-6 and TRBJ2-2, with 13 bases matching TRBD2. The CDR3 extends over 18 amino acids. Germline CDR1 is SGHVS and CDR2 is FNYEAQ. The V gene end was trimmed by 4 bases and the J gene end by 2 bases; junction bases not matched to a gene: 7. CDR3 sequence (DNA): TGTGCCAGCAGCTCCCGACTAGCGGGGGGCTCTAACACCGGGGAGCTGTTTTTT. It translates to CASSSRLAGGSNTGELFF.

The rearrangement links TRBV5-1 to TRBJ2-3; D not certain. V lost 0 bases to trimming and J lost 3 bases, with 5 bases between them. The V gene's germline CDR1 is SGHRS and CDR2 YFSETQ. The CDR3 has 13 residues. Here the CDR3 DNA reads TGCGCCAGCAGCTTGGCCGCAACAGATACGCAGTATTTT. The encoded protein is CASSLAATDTQYF.

The rearrangement uses TRBV29-1 and TRBJ2-3; 13 positions agree with TRBD2. Germline lookup yields CDR1 SQVTM and CDR2 ANQGSEA. The CDR3 has 15 amino acids. V lost 6 bases to trimming and J lost 2 bases; unmatched junction nucleotides: 5. The CDR3 region is CSVTLAGGPTDTQYF. The CDR3 DNA is TGCAGCGTAACACTAGCGGGAGGGCCCACAGATACGCAGTATTTT.

The chain is built from TRBV18 and TRBJ2-7; D gene unclear. V lost 3 bases and J lost 4, with 13 bases in between. The CDR3 consists of 14 residues. The germline gives CDR1 KGHSH, CDR2 LQKENI. In nucleotides, the CDR3 is TGTGCCAGCTCACCTCCTTCCCGGGCTTACGAGCAGTACTTC. The encoded protein is CASSPPSRAYEQYF.

This chain uses TRBV28 with TRBJ1-1; TRBD1 matches at 11 bases. V was pared by 5 bases and J by 12 bases, with 5 bases of the junction left unmatched. CDR1 and CDR2 from the germline V gene are MDHEN and SYDVKM. The CDR3 length is 12 residues. As DNA, the CDR3 is TGTGCCAGCAGTACCGGACAGGGGGCTCCTTTCTTT. Translated: CASSTGQGAPFF.

The chain links TRBV5-1 to TRBJ2-5; TRBD2 matches 10 bases. Germline lookup yields CDR1 SGHRS and CDR2 YFSETQ. This CDR3 is built from 16 residues. V lost 2 bases and J lost 4; bases outside the gene matches: 8. The CDR3 here is CASSLDKSGRGETQYF. In DNA, the CDR3 is TGCGCCAGCAGCTTAGACAAAAGCGGGAGGGGAGAGACCCAGTACTTC.

This clone was recorded once. The CDR3 nucleotides are TGTGCCAGCAGCCAAGATTCAGAGGGCTATGGCTACACCTTC. Translation gives CASSQDSEGYGYTF. This sequence joins TRBV3-1 (or the pseudogene TRBV3-2) and TRBJ1-2; D is unresolved. The V gene's germline CDR1 is LGHDT and CDR2 YNNKEL (reference sequence). This CDR3 has 14 amino acids. Trimming took 0 bases from V and 4 from J, leaving 9 bases between them.